Presented here are 31 T cell receptor beta chains from one specimen sequenced in a study of T cells in Graves' hyperthyroidism and ophthalmopathy. Amplification yielded TCR beta CDR3 regions, with RNA transcripts as the source. First-round RT-PCR of the TCR CDR3 relied on the HTBI primer set. From the multiplex PCR reads, TCRdb called clonotypes with MiXCR, one entry per CDR3 protein. The sample records 490,000 or so distinct CDR3 sequences, over 45% being singletons. Source material: peripheral blood or thyroid tissue (not recorded which). The receptors come from an adult woman with Graves' disease, either hyperthyroidism or ophthalmopathy (not recorded which).

A remark on this clonotype: Compared with germline, one end of the junction differs, possibly owing to a read error. The V gene is TRBV29-1, the J gene TRBJ1-2; D uncertain. CDR1 is SQVTM, CDR2 ANQGSEA, per germline. The CDR3 length is 11 residues. The CDR3 loop is CGVDKEVHYAF. As DNA, the CDR3 is TGCGGCGTTGATAAGGAGGTCCACTACGCCTTC.

About this clonotype itself: One end of the junction varies from germline; a read error may be responsible. The genes are TRBV13 and TRBJ2-7, with D possibly being TRBD2 (5 bases). This CDR3 is 15 amino acids long. Germline V gene sequence: CDR1 PRHDT, CDR2 FYEKMQ (reference sequence). CDR3 protein: CARSPRGPPVYEQYF. The CDR3 nucleotides are TGTGCCCGCAGCCCCCGCGGGCCTCCCGTTTACGAGCAGTACTTC.

J is TRBJ2-5 and V is TRBV18; 8 bases align to TRBD1. Germline trimming cut 4 bases from V and 1 base from J; bases unmatched to any gene: 8. CDR1 and CDR2 from the germline V gene are KGHSH and LQKENI. The CDR3 contains 16 residues. Here the CDR3 DNA reads TGTGCCAGCTCACTCAGGGGGCCCACCATCCAAGAGACCCAGTACTTC. Its protein product is CASSLRGPTIQETQYF.

The V and J genes are TRBV7-2 and TRBJ1-2, with 8 bases identical to TRBD1. The V gene's germline CDR1 is SGHTA and CDR2 FQGNSA. The CDR3 is 12 amino acids. Unmatched junction bases numbered 4, after V lost 4 bases and J lost 9 bases. CDR3 coding DNA: TGTGCCAGCAGCTCTCCAGGGGGCAGCTACACCTTC. Residues: CASSSPGGSYTF.

This clonotype has ten or more counts. The CDR3 nucleotides read TGTGCCAGCAGCTTAGCCAATCAGCCCCAGCATTTT. It is translated as CASSLANQPQHF. The genes are TRBV5-6 and TRBJ1-5; no clear D. The V gene's germline CDR1 is SGHDT and CDR2 YYEEEE. There are 12 residues in the CDR3. Deletions cut 2 bases from V and 3 bases from J, with 3 bases between. The entire variable domain, with the rest obtained from reference TRBV5-6 and TRBJ1-5, is as follows: DAGVTQSPTHLIKTRGQQVTLRCSPKSGHDTVSWYQQALGQGPQFIFQYYEEEERQRGNFPDRFSGHQFPNYSSELNVNALLLGDSALYLCASSLANQPQHFGDGTRLSIL.

The chain uses TRBV6-1 and TRBJ2-7; the D is unclear. The CDR3 is 13 amino acids. V was cut by 6 bases and J by 3 bases, with 12 bases left in between. CDR1 is MNHNS and CDR2 is SASEGT in the germline V gene. For the CDR3, the DNA is TGTGCCAGCAGCCTCGGATGGAACTACGAGCAGTACTTC. Protein sequence: CASSLGWNYEQYF.

The CDR3 sequence is CARELLGVNTEAFF. Written as DNA, the CDR3 is TGTGCTAGAGAACTTTTAGGAGTGAACACTGAAGCTTTCTTT. The rearrangement uses TRBV7-9 and TRBJ1-1; no reliable D call. Germline V lookup: CDR1 SEHNR, CDR2 FQNEAQ (reference sequence). The CDR3 extends over 14 amino acids.

The genes are TRBV5-5 and TRBJ2-5; D is possibly TRBD2 (5 bases). V was cut by 6 bases and J by 5 bases, with 17 bases left in between. The CDR3 sequence is 14 residues long. Germline-derived CDR1 and CDR2 are SGHKS and YYEKEE (reference sequence). CDR3 loop: CASNVADWRETQYF. In nucleotides, the CDR3 is TGTGCCAGCAACGTCGCGGACTGGCGGGAGACCCAGTACTTC.

This clonotype was observed a handful of times. This chain connects TRBV2 to TRBJ1-1; D call uncertain. The CDR3 runs 15 residues. V was pared by 6 bases and J by 1 base, with 15 bases between. Looked up from germline, CDR1 is SNHLY and CDR2 is FYNNEI. CDR3: CASSLGTSRNTEAFF. Written as DNA, the CDR3 is TGTGCCAGCAGCTTAGGTACCTCCCGGAACACTGAAGCTTTCTTT.

With regard to this clonotype: At one end, the junction sequence differs from germline, possibly due to a read error. This rearrangement joins TRBV25-1 to TRBJ1-1; TRBD1 is a possible D gene (6 bases). Germline values: CDR1 MGHDK, CDR2 SYGVNS. The CDR3 has 13 residues. The CDR3 nucleotides are TGTGTCAGCTCAAAGACAGGGAACACTGAAGCTTTCTTT. The encoded protein is CVSSKTGNTEAFF.

The chain joins TRBV7-9 to TRBJ1-2; the D is unclear. This CDR3 comprises 14 residues. Per the germline V gene, CDR1 is SEHNR and CDR2 is FQNEAQ (reference sequence). V was shortened by 2 bases and J by 4 bases, with 11 bases between the two germline ends. CDR3: CASSLTQTTYGYTF. CDR3 bases: TGTGCCAGCAGCTTAACTCAGACGACCTATGGCTACACCTTC.

The chain recombines TRBV10-1 with TRBJ2-3; D call uncertain. Germline V CDR1 and CDR2: WNHNN, SYGVQD (reference sequence). CDR3 length equals 13 residues. V shed 3 bases and J shed 2 bases, with 6 bases lying between them. Written as DNA, the CDR3 is TGCGCCAGCAGTGACCCCCTCACAGATACGCAGTATTTT. It yields the protein CASSDPLTDTQYF.

This clonotype came up a few times. The chain joins TRBV6-1 to TRBJ1-3, with a weak D call TRBD1 (5 bases). The germline V gene has CDR1 MNHNS and CDR2 SASEGT. This CDR3 has 12 residues. V dropped 10 bases and J dropped 4 bases, with 11 bases sitting between them. In DNA form, the CDR3 reads TGTGCCACCAGGGAAGCGGGAAACACCATATATTTT. This sequence encodes CATREAGNTIYF.

In its sample, this clonotype was seen many times. This chain uses TRBV5-1 with TRBJ1-2; D might be TRBD1 (5 bases). CDR1 SGHRS and CDR2 YFSETQ come from the germline V gene. The CDR3 runs 13 residues. V lost 3 bases and J 6 bases, leaving 12 bases between the germline ends. In DNA form, the CDR3 reads TGCGCCAGCAGCTCTCAGGGAATTGATGGCTACACCTTC. It encodes CASSSQGIDGYTF.

This clonotype appeared many times. V and J are TRBV4-1 and TRBJ2-7; D is unclear. V gave up 0 bases and J gave up 7 bases, with 16 bases separating them. The CDR3 is 15 amino acids. From germline, CDR1 is MGHRA and CDR2 YSYEKL. For the CDR3, the DNA is TGCGCCAGCAGCCAAGAGGCCCAGCCCTCCCTGGAGCAGTACTTC. Protein: CASSQEAQPSLEQYF.

A remark on this clonotype: This may be a read error: a much more frequent sequence differs by one nucleotide. V usage is TRBV5-1 and J usage is TRBJ2-5, with 15 bases matching TRBD2. The germline V gene encodes CDR1 SGHRS and CDR2 YFSETQ. CDR3 length: 19 amino acids. DNA for the CDR3: TGCGCCAGCAGCCCAGGACTAGCGGGAGGGCGAGGGTACCAAGAGGCCCAGTACTTC. Residues: CASSPGLAGGRGYQEAQYF.

This clonotype appeared once. V is TRBV5-1 and J is TRBJ2-7; 8 bases map to TRBD2. V lost 0 bases and J lost 4; bases outside the gene matches: 6. The germline gives CDR1 SGHRS, CDR2 YFSETQ. The CDR3 is 15 residues long. The CDR3 is CASSLVEGTRYEQYF. The CDR3 bases are TGCGCCAGCAGCTTGGTAGAGGGGACTAGGTACGAGCAGTACTTC.

V usage is TRBV27 and J usage is TRBJ2-7; D gene ambiguous. The CDR3 is made up of 13 amino acids. Germline CDR1 reads MNHEY; CDR2 reads SMNVEV (reference sequence). V was clipped by 6 bases and J by 8 bases, with 17 bases between them. The CDR3 coding sequence is TGTGCCAGCAGCCTGCTGGCGGAGAGAAAGCAGTACTTC. It encodes CASSLLAERKQYF.

The V call is TRBV12-3 or TRBV12-4, the J call TRBJ2-7; 8 bases match TRBD1. The CDR3 length is 15 residues. V shed 4 bases, J shed 2 bases, and the junction held 7 bases outside the gene matches. This CDR3 is CASSSWTGKTYEQYF. For the CDR3, the DNA is TGTGCCAGCAGTTCTTGGACAGGGAAAACCTACGAGCAGTACTTC.

The chain carries TRBV15 and TRBJ1-4; possibly TRBD1 for D (5 bases). Germline CDR1 reads LNHNV; CDR2 reads YYDKDF (reference sequence). The CDR3 is 17 amino acids. The ends were cut back, 0 bases at V and 8 bases at J, with 19 bases in the middle. The CDR3 DNA sequence: TGTGCCACCAGCAGAGATAACACCGGGGGACGGGGAGAAAAACTGTTTTTT. Protein product: CATSRDNTGGRGEKLFF.

V gene TRBV5-6 combines with J gene TRBJ1-5; 10 bases are a match to TRBD1. Trimming removed 4 bases from V and 7 bases from J; junction bases left unmatched: 5. Germline lookup yields CDR1 SGHDT and CDR2 YYEEEE. This CDR3 contains 14 residues. Here the CDR3 reads CASSRGQGMQPQHF. CDR3 DNA: TGTGCCAGCAGCCGGGGACAGGGGATGCAGCCCCAGCATTTT.

The chain employs TRBV12-3 or TRBV12-4 and TRBJ2-2; 15 bases agree with TRBD2. After removal of 6 bases from V and 1 base from J, the junction contained 21 bases not matched to a gene. This CDR3 spans 23 amino acids. The CDR3 protein is CASRRRVWGLAGGPFMNTGELFF. DNA for the CDR3: TGTGCCAGCAGGCGCAGGGTGTGGGGACTAGCGGGAGGCCCTTTCATGAACACCGGGGAGCTGTTTTTT.

The chain combines TRBV11-3 with TRBJ2-3, with 7 bases lining up with TRBD2. The CDR3 consists of 14 residues. V dropped 5 bases and J dropped 3; count of bases not matched to a gene: 5. Germline V gene sequence: CDR1 SGHNT, CDR2 YENEEA. CDR3 in amino acids: CASSRGSLTDTQYF. In nucleotides, the CDR3 is TGTGCCAGCAGCCGCGGGAGTTTGACAGATACGCAGTATTTT.

In its sample, this clonotype was seen a few times. This chain joins TRBV4-1 and TRBJ1-3, with D uncertain. Germline V gives CDR1 MGHRA, CDR2 YSYEKL. This CDR3 is 17 amino acids long. V gave up 3 bases and J gave up 0 bases, with 15 bases separating them. For the CDR3, the DNA is TGCGCCAGCAGCCATCTTCCCCGGACCCACTCTGGAAACACCATATATTTT. Encoded protein: CASSHLPRTHSGNTIYF.

This rearrangement joins TRBV19 to TRBJ1-3; the D is unclear. V was clipped by 8 bases and J by 0 bases, with 8 bases between them. The length of the CDR3 is 13 residues. CDR1 and CDR2 from the germline V gene are LNHDA and SQIVND (reference sequence). The CDR3 DNA sequence: TGTGCCAGTCAGAGAAGCTCTGGAAACACCATATATTTT. Translation gives CASQRSSGNTIYF.

This sequence joins TRBV7-2 and TRBJ1-5; weak D call: TRBD1 (5 bases). V lost 5 bases, J lost 5 bases, and 16 bases lay in between. CDR3 size: 15 residues. Germline lookup yields CDR1 SGHTA and CDR2 FQGNSA. CDR3 sequence (DNA): TGTGCCAGCAGCCTTCTCTTGGACACATATCAGCCCCAGCATTTT. As protein: CASSLLLDTYQPQHF.

This chain uses TRBV5-1 with TRBJ2-2; D possibly corresponds to TRBD2 (5 bases). CDR1 and CDR2 from the germline V gene are SGHRS and YFSETQ. Between the trimmed V and J ends, which lost 0 bases and 4 bases, there was a span of 10 bases. This CDR3 is built from 15 residues. The DNA of the CDR3 is TGCGCCAGCAGCTTGGGGGGAGCGAGCACCGGGGAGCTGTTTTTT. Translating gives CASSLGGASTGELFF.

The table lists this clonotype with many counts. This chain connects TRBV2 to TRBJ2-5; D is possibly TRBD2 (5 bases). CDR3 length: 12 amino acids. V shed 4 bases and J shed 10 bases, with 13 bases lying between them. In germline, CDR1 is SNHLY, CDR2 FYNNEI. The CDR3 sequence is CASSVLVEIQYF. The CDR3 nucleotides read TGTGCCAGCAGTGTACTAGTGGAAATCCAGTACTTC.

V gene TRBV7-8 combines with J gene TRBJ1-1, with 9 bases fitting TRBD1. The trim removed 10 bases at V and 2 bases at J, leaving 5 bases unmatched. The germline V gene has CDR1 SGHVS and CDR2 FQNEAQ. This CDR3 region has 13 residues. This CDR3 is CATTGGLNTEAFF. The CDR3 DNA reads as TGTGCCACCACAGGGGGCTTAAACACTGAAGCTTTCTTT. The full variable domain, in which reference TRBV7-8 and TRBJ1-1 provide the parts outside the CDR3, is GAGVSQSPRYKVAKRGQDVALRCDPISGHVSLFWYQQALGQGPEFLTYFQNEAQLDKSGLPSDRFFAERPEGSVSTLKIQRTQQEDSAVYLCATTGGLNTEAFFGQGTRLTVV.

This chain uses TRBV7-9 with TRBJ1-1, with unresolved D. V lost 7 bases and J lost 6, with 15 bases in between. The germline V gene encodes CDR1 SEHNR and CDR2 FQNEAQ (reference sequence). The CDR3 length is 13 residues. CDR3 amino acids: CASTRTLSSEAFF. Written as DNA, the CDR3 is TGTGCCAGCACCAGAACCCTCTCGTCTGAAGCTTTCTTT.

The chain combines TRBV25-1 with TRBJ2-7, with 8 bases that match TRBD1. This CDR3 is 16 amino acids long. Germline V gives CDR1 MGHDK, CDR2 SYGVNS. V shed 4 bases, J shed 9 bases, and the junction held 17 bases outside the gene matches. CDR3 loop: CASSGLRGQGNVVQYF. The CDR3 coding sequence is TGTGCCAGCAGTGGATTAAGAGGACAGGGTAATGTAGTGCAGTACTTC.